These 18 T cell receptor beta chains were all obtained from the same sample, sequenced in a study of blood T cells in healthy people across ages (dated by TCRdb to the mid-2010s). Libraries were constructed by 5' RACE. Reads for this sample came from an Illumina HiSeq 2500. A second PCR of 7 to 11 cycles was run with a J-beta primer mix and a sample-barcoded 5' primer. The raw public reads went through TCRdb reprocessing: fastp at Q25, MiXCR clone calling, in-frame beta chains kept. When rows share a CDR3 protein, they turn into one entry using the most common DNA and genes. The sample table lists some 1.6 million distinct CDR3 sequences, 30% to 40% of them with a count of one. The ten biggest clones cover about 11% of the sample. Source material: blood. The receptors were gathered from a woman aged 30 to 39 in good health.

Only one count was recorded for this clonotype. The chain combines TRBV20-1 with TRBJ1-1; tentative D call: TRBD1 (5 bases). CDR1 is DFQATT, CDR2 SNEGSKA, per germline (reference sequence). V was shortened by 6 bases and J by 1 base, with 15 bases between the two germline ends. The CDR3 sequence is 14 residues long. The CDR3, as DNA: TGCAGTGCCGCCCCCGGGGGAGGGAACACTGAAGCTTTCTTT. This sequence encodes CSAAPGGGNTEAFF.

The sample holds many counts of this clonotype. This chain links TRBV7-2 with TRBJ2-7; no firm D call. The CDR3 length is 13 residues. CDR1 and CDR2 from the germline V gene are SGHTA and FQGNSA. V was shortened by 5 bases and J by 5 bases, with 13 bases between the two germline ends. The CDR3 DNA sequence: TGTGCCAGCAGCCTATCCCACAAGGACGAGCAGTACTTC. Its translation is CASSLSHKDEQYF.

This chain joins TRBV27 and TRBJ2-1, with D hard to call. This CDR3 is 14 amino acids long. With 6 bases removed from V and 5 bases from J, the gap between germline ends came to 14 bases. Per the germline V gene, CDR1 is MNHEY and CDR2 is SMNVEV (reference sequence). This CDR3 is CASRFTVMHNEQFF. The CDR3 bases are TGTGCCAGCAGGTTCACGGTGATGCACAATGAGCAGTTCTTC.

This sequence joins TRBV3-1 and TRBJ2-5; 9 bases map to TRBD2. Germline CDR1 and CDR2: LGHDT and YNNKEL (reference sequence). V dropped 1 base and J dropped 0; count of bases not matched to a gene: 9. The CDR3 is made up of 18 amino acids. The DNA of the CDR3 is TGTGCCAGCAGCCAAGGGGGTTCTAGCGGGGTCAACCAAGAGACCCAGTACTTC. Translated: CASSQGGSSGVNQETQYF.

The chain carries TRBV12-3 or TRBV12-4 and TRBJ2-1; D is uncertain. V was trimmed by 3 bases and J by 0 bases, leaving 9 bases between them. CDR3 length equals 15 residues. The CDR3 nucleotides are TGTGCCAGCAGTTTGAGAAAAAGCTCCTACAATGAGCAGTTCTTC. This sequence encodes CASSLRKSSYNEQFF.

As for this clonotype: This may arise from a read error, as a much more abundant clone is one base away. The chain employs TRBV29-1 and TRBJ2-7; D is ambiguous. The DNA end is more similar to TRBJ2-5, so the J call may be wrong. Germline loops: CDR1 SQVTM, CDR2 ANQGSEA. The CDR3 length is 13 residues. The CDR3 nucleotides are TGCAGCGTTGGTGACGAAACCCAGGTGACCCAGTACTTC. This gives the protein CSVGDETQVTQYF.

This clonotype was detected a few times. V gene TRBV10-3 combines with J gene TRBJ1-5; D remains unclear. Trimming shortened V by 3 bases and J by 1 base, and 7 bases separated the two germline ends. The CDR3 consists of 14 residues. The germline V gene encodes CDR1 ENHRY and CDR2 SYGVKD. The CDR3 loop reads CAISDGRSNQPQHF. CDR3 coding DNA: TGTGCCATCAGTGACGGCAGAAGCAATCAGCCCCAGCATTTT.

The V and J genes are TRBV7-3 and TRBJ2-1; 10 bases map to TRBD1. J gave up 5 bases and V 5 bases, and 6 bases lay outside the gene matches. Germline CDR1 is SGHTA and CDR2 is FQGTGA. CDR3 length: 15 residues. CDR3 DNA sequence: TGTGCCAGCAGCCCGACAGGGGGCGAAAACAATGAGCAGTTCTTC. Protein sequence: CASSPTGGENNEQFF.

This clonotype was observed a handful of times. The chain recombines TRBV5-1 with TRBJ2-7; 7 bases map to TRBD1. CDR1 and CDR2 from the germline V gene are SGHRS and YFSETQ. The V and J ends lost 2 bases and 4 bases, in that order; junction bases with no gene match: 9. The CDR3 is 15 amino acids. CDR3 sequence (DNA): TGCGCCAGCAGCTTACCCCAGGCAGGGGGTTACGAGCAGTACTTC. Protein sequence: CASSLPQAGGYEQYF.

The genes are TRBV5-1 and TRBJ2-3; D may be TRBD1 or TRBD2 (5 bases each). The V and J ends lost 6 bases and 12 bases respectively, with 23 bases between them. CDR3 length: 14 residues. Germline-derived CDR1 and CDR2 are SGHRS and YFSETQ. The CDR3 nucleotides read TGCGCCAGCAACCGTGAGGGACCTAACAAAGTACAGTATTTT. Translating gives CASNREGPNKVQYF.

The genes are TRBV7-9 and TRBJ2-7; 13 bases map to TRBD2. V lost 0 bases to trimming and J lost 3 bases; unmatched junction nucleotides: 8. The germline CDR1 and CDR2 sequences are SEHNR and FQNEAQ (reference sequence). The CDR3 contains 18 residues. CDR3 nucleotides: TGTGCCAGCAGCTTAGCGGTGACTAGCGGGGGGTCCCTCTACGAGCAGTACTTC. Protein product: CASSLAVTSGGSLYEQYF.

The V call is TRBV7-8, the J call TRBJ2-1; TRBD2 is a possible D gene (5 bases). Per germline, CDR1 SGHVS and CDR2 FQNEAQ. This CDR3 has 19 residues. The ends were cut back, 1 base at V and 0 bases at J, with 19 bases in the middle. The CDR3 loop reads CASSLDLLLRVSSYNEQFF. The CDR3 DNA sequence: TGTGCCAGCAGCTTAGATCTCCTGTTGCGGGTGAGCTCCTACAATGAGCAGTTCTTC.

This clonotype was observed a handful of times. The V and J genes are TRBV2 and TRBJ2-7; 7 nucleotides match TRBD1. This CDR3 has 13 amino acids. Germline V gene lookup returns CDR1 SNHLY and CDR2 FYNNEI. After removal of 8 bases from V and 2 bases from J, the junction contained 6 bases not matched to a gene. The DNA of the CDR3 is TGTGCCAGCTTACGGGACAGAACCTACGAGCAGTACTTC. Amino acid sequence: CASLRDRTYEQYF.

This clonotype has a handful of counts. The V and J genes are TRBV20-1 and TRBJ1-1, with D tentatively TRBD1 (5 bases). The CDR3 is 14 amino acids. Germline V lookup: CDR1 DFQATT, CDR2 SNEGSKA (reference sequence). V was trimmed by 3 bases and J by 11 bases, leaving 22 bases between them. CDR3 sequence reads: CSASRTGTVWRAFF. The CDR3 bases are TGCAGTGCTAGCCGCACAGGAACAGTTTGGCGCGCTTTCTTT.

V is TRBV7-9 and J is TRBJ2-3; TRBD2 agrees at 13 bases. V shed 2 bases and J 3 bases; nucleotides not matched to a gene: 5. This CDR3 has 17 residues. Germline CDR1 is SEHNR and CDR2 is FQNEAQ (reference sequence). The CDR3 sequence is CASSLSRGLAGTDTQYF. In DNA form, the CDR3 reads TGTGCCAGCAGCTTATCCCGGGGACTAGCGGGGACAGATACGCAGTATTTT.

This sequence joins TRBV27 and TRBJ2-1; D might be TRBD1 (6 bases). There are 11 residues in the CDR3. Trimming removed 8 bases from V and 6 bases from J, with 8 bases in between. In germline, CDR1 is MNHEY, CDR2 SMNVEV (reference sequence). The CDR3 region is CASQGGNEQFF. For the CDR3, the DNA is TGTGCCAGCCAAGGGGGCAATGAGCAGTTCTTC.

The rearrangement joins TRBV28 to TRBJ1-2, with no clear D. The CDR3 is 13 residues long. In germline, CDR1 is MDHEN, CDR2 SYDVKM. Trimming took 6 bases from V and 8 from J, leaving 16 bases between them. In DNA, the CDR3 is TGTGCCAGCAGAAGGCCATTTAAAGTGGGCTACACCTTC. Its translation: CASRRPFKVGYTF.

The J gene is TRBJ2-4, the V gene TRBV10-3; TRBD1 matches 8 bases. This CDR3 has 15 amino acids. Per germline, CDR1 ENHRY and CDR2 SYGVKD. The ends lost 3 bases at V and 6 bases at J; junction bases unmatched: 7. The CDR3 nucleotides are TGTGCCATCAGTGACCCTGGACAGGGAGGAAACATTCAGTACTTC. Encoded protein: CAISDPGQGGNIQYF.